The 10 T cell receptor beta chains in this list originate from one sample, sequenced in a study of blood T cell repertoires in COVID-19. Libraries were prepared by immunoSEQ multiplex PCR; TCRdb keeps only in-frame clonotypes and omits some of them. This table has roughly 280,000 clones, about 85% appearing once. The specimen was peripheral blood. The origin of the receptors is a man aged 18 to 30 with active or convalescent COVID-19.

The V call is TRBV19, the J call TRBJ1-1; D gene unclear. V lost 5 bases and J lost 1, with 8 bases in between. The CDR3 is 13 amino acids. Germline CDR1 reads LNHDA; CDR2 reads SQIVND (reference sequence). The CDR3: CASSSTENTEAFF. CDR3 nucleotide sequence: TGTGCCAGTAGTTCTACAGAGAACACTGAAGCTTTCTTT. Full variable domain (missing parts from reference TRBV19 and TRBJ1-1): DGGITQSPKYLFRKEGQNVTLSCEQNLNHDAMYWYRQDPGQGLRLIYYSQIVNDFQKGDIAEGYSVSREKKESFPLTVTSAQKNPTAFYLCASSSTENTEAFFGQGTRLTVV.

This rearrangement joins TRBV29-1 to TRBJ2-5, with 11 bases matching TRBD2. Losses at the gene ends were 4 bases for V and 3 bases for J; bases not matched to a gene: 4. CDR1 and CDR2 (germline): SQVTM, ANQGSEA. The CDR3 runs 14 residues. The CDR3 region is CSVGIAGGEETQYF. The CDR3 DNA follows: TGCAGCGTTGGCATAGCGGGAGGGGAAGAGACCCAGTACTTC.

This clone came up once. This chain uses TRBV28 with TRBJ2-5; unclear D gene. V was trimmed by 1 base and J by 7 bases, leaving 10 bases between them. This CDR3 region has 13 residues. From germline, CDR1 is MDHEN and CDR2 SYDVKM. The CDR3 nucleotides read TGTGCCAGCAGTTTATCGAATTCGGGGACCCAGTACTTC. Its protein product is CASSLSNSGTQYF. Drawing the rest from reference TRBV28 and TRBJ2-5, the complete variable domain is DVKVTQSSRYLVKRTGEKVFLECVQDMDHENMFWYRQDPGLGLRLIYFSYDVKMKEKGDIPEGYSVSREKKERFSLILESASTNQTSMYLCASSLSNSGTQYFGPGTRLLVL.

The CDR3 loop is CASSLQSAGENEKLFF. The CDR3 DNA is TGTGCCAGCAGTTTACAGTCCGCAGGGGAAAATGAAAAACTGTTTTTT. This chain joins TRBV27 and TRBJ1-4; tentative D call: TRBD1 (6 bases). The CDR3 spans 16 residues. Trimming took off 2 bases at V and 5 bases at J, with 15 bases between the two ends. Germline loops: CDR1 MNHEY, CDR2 SMNVEV (reference sequence). The variable domain in full, with the rest retrieved from reference TRBV27 and TRBJ1-4, is EAQVTQNPRYLITVTGKKLTVTCSQNMNHEYMSWYRQDPGLGLRQIYYSMNVEVTDKGDVPEGYKVSRKEKRNFPLILESPSPNQTSLYFCASSLQSAGENEKLFFGSGTQLSVL.

J is TRBJ1-5 and V is TRBV30, with a tentative D call TRBD1 (6 bases). V lost 8 bases and J lost 4, with 27 bases in between. Germline V gene lookup returns CDR1 GTSNPN and CDR2 SVGIG (reference sequence). The CDR3 covers 17 residues. The DNA for the CDR3 is TGTGCCGCTGACCCGGGGCAGGGGTCCCTAGGGAATCAGCCCCAGCATTTT. Protein: CAADPGQGSLGNQPQHF.

This clone has only one observation. The rearrangement links TRBV18 to TRBJ2-3; TRBD2 aligns across 7 bases. This CDR3 region has 16 residues. V was pared by 6 bases and J by 4 bases, with 13 bases of the junction left unmatched. Germline loops: CDR1 KGHSH, CDR2 LQKENI. The CDR3 DNA sequence: TGTGCCAGCTCCTCAACCAGGCCTCGGGGGGCAGATACGCAGTATTTT. It translates to CASSSTRPRGADTQYF.

The genes are TRBV5-5 and TRBJ2-1; TRBD2 aligns across 12 bases. J gave up 6 bases and V 3 bases, and 4 bases lay outside the gene matches. Germline CDR1 SGHKS, CDR2 YYEKEE (reference sequence). The CDR3 is made up of 15 amino acids. The chain's CDR3 is CASSSGLAGSNEQFF. The CDR3 DNA sequence: TGTGCCAGCAGCTCCGGACTAGCGGGGTCCAATGAGCAGTTCTTC.

CDR3 protein: CASSDQGGITEAFF. The CDR3 DNA sequence: TGTGCCAGTAGTGACCAGGGGGGAATCACTGAAGCTTTCTTT. The chain links TRBV19 to TRBJ1-1, with 7 nucleotides matching TRBD1. Germline CDR1 reads LNHDA; CDR2 reads SQIVND (reference sequence). After removal of 5 bases from V and 4 bases from J, the junction contained 7 bases not matched to a gene. The CDR3 is 14 residues long.

V gene TRBV9 combines with J gene TRBJ1-2, with D possibly matching TRBD1 (6 bases). CDR3 length: 13 amino acids. Trimming cost V 5 bases and J 5 bases, with 13 bases left between them. Germline V lookup: CDR1 SGDLS, CDR2 YYNGEE. CDR3 loop: CASRDTGIYGYTF. For the CDR3, the DNA is TGTGCCAGCAGAGATACAGGGATATATGGCTACACCTTC.

The V call is TRBV9, the J call TRBJ2-2, with a tentative D call TRBD2 (6 bases). This CDR3 is 17 amino acids long. V was trimmed by 3 bases and J by 4 bases, leaving 19 bases between them. Germline values: CDR1 SGDLS, CDR2 YYNGEE. In DNA, the CDR3 is TGTGCCAGCAGCGCCCGGCTGGCGGGACCCATCACCGGGGAGCTGTTTTTT. It specifies CASSARLAGPITGELFF.